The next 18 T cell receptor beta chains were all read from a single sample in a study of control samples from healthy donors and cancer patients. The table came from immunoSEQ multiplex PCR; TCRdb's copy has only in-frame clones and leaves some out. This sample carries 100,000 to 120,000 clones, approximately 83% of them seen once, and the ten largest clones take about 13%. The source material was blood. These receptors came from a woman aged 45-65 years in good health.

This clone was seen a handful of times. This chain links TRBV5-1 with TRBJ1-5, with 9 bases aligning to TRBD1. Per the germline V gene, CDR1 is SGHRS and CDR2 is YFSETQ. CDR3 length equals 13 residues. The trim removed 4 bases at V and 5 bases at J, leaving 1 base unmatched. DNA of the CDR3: TGCGCCAGCAGCCGGGACAGGGATCAGCCCCAGCATTTT. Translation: CASSRDRDQPQHF. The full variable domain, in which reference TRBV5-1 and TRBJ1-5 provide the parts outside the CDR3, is KAGVTQTPRYLIKTRGQQVTLSCSPISGHRSVSWYQQTPGQGLQFLFEYFSETQRNKGNFPGRFSGRQFSNSRSEMNVSTLELGDSALYLCASSRDRDQPQHFGDGTRLSIL.

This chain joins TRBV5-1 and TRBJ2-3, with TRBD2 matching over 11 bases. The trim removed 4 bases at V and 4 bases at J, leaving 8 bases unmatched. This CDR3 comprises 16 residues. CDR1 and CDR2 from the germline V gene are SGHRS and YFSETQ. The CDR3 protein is CASSTLAGVRPDTQYF. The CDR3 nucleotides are TGCGCCAGCAGCACACTAGCGGGAGTCAGGCCAGATACGCAGTATTTT.

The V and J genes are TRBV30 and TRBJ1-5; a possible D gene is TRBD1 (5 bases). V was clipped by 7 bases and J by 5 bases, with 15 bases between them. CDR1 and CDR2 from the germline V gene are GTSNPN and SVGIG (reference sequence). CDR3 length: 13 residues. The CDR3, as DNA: TGTGCCTCGACAATTAGCAGGGATCAGCCCCAGCATTTT. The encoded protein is CASTISRDQPQHF.

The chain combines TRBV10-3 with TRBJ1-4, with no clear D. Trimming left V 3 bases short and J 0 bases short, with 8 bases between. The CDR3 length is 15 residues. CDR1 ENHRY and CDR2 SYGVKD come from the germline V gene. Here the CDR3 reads CAISDRLATNEKLFF. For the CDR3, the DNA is TGTGCCATCAGTGACCGGCTTGCAACTAATGAAAAACTGTTTTTT.

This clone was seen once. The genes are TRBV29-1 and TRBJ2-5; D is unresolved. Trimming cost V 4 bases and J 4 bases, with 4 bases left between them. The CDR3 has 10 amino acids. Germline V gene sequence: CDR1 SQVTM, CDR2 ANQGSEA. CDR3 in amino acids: CSVGLETQYF. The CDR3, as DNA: TGCAGCGTTGGGTTAGAGACCCAGTACTTC.

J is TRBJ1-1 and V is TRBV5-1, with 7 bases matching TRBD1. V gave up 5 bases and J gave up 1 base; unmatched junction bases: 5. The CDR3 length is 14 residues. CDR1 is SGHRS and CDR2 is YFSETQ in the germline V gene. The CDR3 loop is CASRGTDSNTEAFF. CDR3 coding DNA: TGCGCCAGCAGGGGGACAGATTCGAACACTGAAGCTTTCTTT.

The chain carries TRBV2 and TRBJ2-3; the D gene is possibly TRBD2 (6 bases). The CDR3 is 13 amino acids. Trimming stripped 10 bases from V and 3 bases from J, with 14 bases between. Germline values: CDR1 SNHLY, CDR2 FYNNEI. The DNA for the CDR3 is TGTGCCACCCCCCTGGGGGGTACAGATACGCAGTATTTT. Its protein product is CATPLGGTDTQYF.

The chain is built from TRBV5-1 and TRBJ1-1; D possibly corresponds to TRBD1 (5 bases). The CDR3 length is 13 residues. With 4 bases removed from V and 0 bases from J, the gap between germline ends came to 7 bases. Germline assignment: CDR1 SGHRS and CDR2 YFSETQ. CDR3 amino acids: CASSVRVNTEAFF. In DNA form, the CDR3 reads TGCGCCAGCAGCGTCAGGGTGAACACTGAAGCTTTCTTT.

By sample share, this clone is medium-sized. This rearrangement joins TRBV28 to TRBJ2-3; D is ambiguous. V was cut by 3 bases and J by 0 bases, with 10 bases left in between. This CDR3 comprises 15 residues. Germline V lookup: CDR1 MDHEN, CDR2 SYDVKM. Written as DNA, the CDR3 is TGTGCCAGCAGTTTCCAGTCACCAAGCACAGATACGCAGTATTTT. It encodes CASSFQSPSTDTQYF.

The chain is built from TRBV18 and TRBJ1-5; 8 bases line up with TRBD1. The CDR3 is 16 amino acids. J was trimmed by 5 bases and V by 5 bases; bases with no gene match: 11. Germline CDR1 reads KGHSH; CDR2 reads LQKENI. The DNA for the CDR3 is TGTGCCAGCTCAACTGACAGGGGACGGTCGGATCAGCCCCAGCATTTT. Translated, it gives CASSTDRGRSDQPQHF.

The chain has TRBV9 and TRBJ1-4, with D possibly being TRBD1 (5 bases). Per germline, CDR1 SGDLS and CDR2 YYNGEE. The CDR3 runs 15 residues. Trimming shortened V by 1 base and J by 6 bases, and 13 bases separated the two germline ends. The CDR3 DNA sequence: TGTGCCAGCAGCGTAACGGTGGGGGAGGATGAAAAACTGTTTTTT. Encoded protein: CASSVTVGEDEKLFF.

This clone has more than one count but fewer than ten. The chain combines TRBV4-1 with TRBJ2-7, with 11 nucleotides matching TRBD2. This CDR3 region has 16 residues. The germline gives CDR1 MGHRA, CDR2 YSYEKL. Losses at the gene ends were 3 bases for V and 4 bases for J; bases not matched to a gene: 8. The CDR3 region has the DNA TGCGCCAGCAGCCAGGAAGGGACTAGCGGAAAGTACGAGCAGTACTTC. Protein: CASSQEGTSGKYEQYF.

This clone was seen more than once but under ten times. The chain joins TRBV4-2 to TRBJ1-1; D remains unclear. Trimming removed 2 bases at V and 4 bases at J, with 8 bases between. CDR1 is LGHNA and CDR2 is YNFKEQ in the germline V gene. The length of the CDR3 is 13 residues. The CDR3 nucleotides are TGTGCCAGCAGCCAACCAGAGATCACTGAAGCTTTCTTT. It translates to CASSQPEITEAFF.

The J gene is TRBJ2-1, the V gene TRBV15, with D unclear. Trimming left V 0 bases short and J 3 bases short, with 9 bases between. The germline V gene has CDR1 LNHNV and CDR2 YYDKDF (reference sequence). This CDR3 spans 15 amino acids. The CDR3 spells CATSREFGSYNEQFF. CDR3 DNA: TGTGCCACCAGCAGAGAATTCGGCAGCTACAATGAGCAGTTCTTC. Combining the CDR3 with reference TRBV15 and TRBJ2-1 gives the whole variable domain DAMVIQNPRYQVTQFGKPVTLSCSQTLNHNVMYWYQQKSSQAPKLLFHYYDKDFNNEADTPDNFQSRRPNTSFCFLDIRSPGLGDTAMYLCATSREFGSYNEQFFGPGTRLTVL.

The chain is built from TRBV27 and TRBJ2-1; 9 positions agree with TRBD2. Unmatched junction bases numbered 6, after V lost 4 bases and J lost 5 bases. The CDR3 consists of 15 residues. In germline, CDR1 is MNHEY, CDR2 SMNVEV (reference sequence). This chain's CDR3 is CASSYRGGANNEQFF. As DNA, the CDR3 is TGTGCCAGCAGTTACCGCGGGGGGGCCAACAATGAGCAGTTCTTC.

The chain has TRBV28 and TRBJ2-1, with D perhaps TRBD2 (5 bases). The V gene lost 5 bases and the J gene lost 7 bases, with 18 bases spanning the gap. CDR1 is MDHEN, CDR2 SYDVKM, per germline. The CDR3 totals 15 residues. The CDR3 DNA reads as TGTGCCAGCAGTCCCAGGCGGACTTCGGGGAATGAGCAGTTCTTC. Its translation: CASSPRRTSGNEQFF. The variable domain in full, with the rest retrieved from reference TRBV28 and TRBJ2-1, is DVKVTQSSRYLVKRTGEKVFLECVQDMDHENMFWYRQDPGLGLRLIYFSYDVKMKEKGDIPEGYSVSREKKERFSLILESASTNQTSMYLCASSPRRTSGNEQFFGPGTRLTVL.

CDR3 amino acids: CASGLVLGTGAYEQYF. CDR3 DNA: TGTGCTAGTGGTTTGGTATTAGGGACAGGGGCCTACGAGCAGTACTTC. The chain recombines TRBV12-5 with TRBJ2-7; 10 nucleotides align to TRBD1. The CDR3 runs to 16 residues. Germline V gene data show CDR1 as LGHNT and CDR2 as FRNRAP. V lost 0 bases to trimming and J lost 2 bases; unmatched junction nucleotides: 4. The variable domain in full, with the rest retrieved from reference TRBV12-5 and TRBJ2-7, is DARVTQTPRHKVTEMGQEVTMRCQPILGHNTVFWYRQTMMQGLELLAYFRNRAPLDDSGMPKDRFSAEMPDATLATLKIQPSEPRDSAVYFCASGLVLGTGAYEQYFGPGTRLTVT.

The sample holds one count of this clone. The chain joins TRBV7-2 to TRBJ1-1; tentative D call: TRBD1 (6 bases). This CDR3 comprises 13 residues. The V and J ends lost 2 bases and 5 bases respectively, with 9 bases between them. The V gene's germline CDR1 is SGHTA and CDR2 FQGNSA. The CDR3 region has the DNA TGTGCCAGCAGCTTACGGACAGCAACTGAAGCTTTCTTT. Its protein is CASSLRTATEAFF.